This T cell receptor (beta chain) was retrieved from a study of T-cell memory formation after mild COVID-19. In TCRdb, the 5' RACE reads were re-called with MiXCR into one record per CDR3 protein. This sample has about 270,000 distinct CDR3 sequences, with about a sixth found just once. Germline loops: CDR1 SGHRS, CDR2 YFSETQ. The V gene lost 4 bases and the J gene lost 2 bases, with 13 bases spanning the gap. The CDR3 runs 16 residues. This TCR derives from a man aged 18 to 30 who had mild COVID-19 (a few samples of this study predate the infection). Cell type and time point are not known. The rearrangement uses TRBV5-1 and TRBJ2-6, with D possibly being TRBD1 or TRBD2 (5 bases each). Sequenced: PBMCs or a T cell subset sorted from them (not recorded which). CDR3 sequence (DNA): TGCGCCAGCAGCAACCGGGACCGGACTGGGGCCAACGTCCTGACTTTC. It is translated as CASSNRDRTGANVLTF.